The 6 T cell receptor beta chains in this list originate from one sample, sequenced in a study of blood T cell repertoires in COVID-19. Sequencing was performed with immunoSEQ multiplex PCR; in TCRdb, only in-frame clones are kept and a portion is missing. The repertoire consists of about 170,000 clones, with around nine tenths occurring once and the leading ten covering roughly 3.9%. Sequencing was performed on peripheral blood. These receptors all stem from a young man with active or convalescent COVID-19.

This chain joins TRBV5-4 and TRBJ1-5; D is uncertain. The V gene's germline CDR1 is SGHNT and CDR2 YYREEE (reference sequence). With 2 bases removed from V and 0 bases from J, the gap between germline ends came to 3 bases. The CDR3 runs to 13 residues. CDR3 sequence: CASSFNSNQPQHF. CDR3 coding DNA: TGTGCCAGCAGCTTCAATAGCAATCAGCCCCAGCATTTT.

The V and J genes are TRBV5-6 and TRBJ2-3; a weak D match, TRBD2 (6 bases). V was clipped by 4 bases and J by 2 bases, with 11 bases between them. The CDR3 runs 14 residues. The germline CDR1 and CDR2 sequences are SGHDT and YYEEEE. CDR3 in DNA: TGTGCCAGCAGCCTGGGACTGACCACAGATACGCAGTATTTT. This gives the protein CASSLGLTTDTQYF.

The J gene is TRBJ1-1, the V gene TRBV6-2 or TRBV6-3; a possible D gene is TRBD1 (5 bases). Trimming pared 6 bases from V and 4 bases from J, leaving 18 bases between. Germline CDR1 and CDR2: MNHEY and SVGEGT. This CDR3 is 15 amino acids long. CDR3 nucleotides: TGTGCCAGCAGCCCCGGGGGGGTTGGGAGCACTGAAGCTTTCTTT. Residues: CASSPGGVGSTEAFF.

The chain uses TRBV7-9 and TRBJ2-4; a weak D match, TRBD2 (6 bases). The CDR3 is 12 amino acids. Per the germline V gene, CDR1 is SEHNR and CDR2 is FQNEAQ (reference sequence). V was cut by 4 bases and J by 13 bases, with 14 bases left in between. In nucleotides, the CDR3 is TGTGCCAGCAGCTCGGAGGGGTGGGGGCAGTACTTC. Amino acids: CASSSEGWGQYF.

CDR3 loop: CASSGQDRRNQPQHF. The DNA for the CDR3 is TGTGCCAGCAGTGGGCAGGACAGGAGGAATCAGCCCCAGCATTTT. The chain joins TRBV5-6 to TRBJ1-5; 7 nucleotides line up with TRBD1. Germline CDR1 reads SGHDT; CDR2 reads YYEEEE. J lost 4 bases, V lost 5 bases, and 9 bases had no gene match. The CDR3 runs to 15 residues. The variable domain in full, with the rest retrieved from reference TRBV5-6 and TRBJ1-5, is DAGVTQSPTHLIKTRGQQVTLRCSPKSGHDTVSWYQQALGQGPQFIFQYYEEEERQRGNFPDRFSGHQFPNYSSELNVNALLLGDSALYLCASSGQDRRNQPQHFGDGTRLSIL.

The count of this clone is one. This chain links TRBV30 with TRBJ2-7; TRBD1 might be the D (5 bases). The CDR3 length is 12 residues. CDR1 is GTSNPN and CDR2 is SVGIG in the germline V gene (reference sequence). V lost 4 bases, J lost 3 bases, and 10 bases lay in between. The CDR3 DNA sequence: TGTGCCTGGAACCCTCAGGGCTACGAGCAGTACTTC. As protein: CAWNPQGYEQYF.